This T cell receptor (beta chain) came from a study of regulatory T cells in long-lasting Graves disease. The sample holds many counts of this clonotype. The target antigen is unknown. CDR3 regions were amplified by Arm-PCR using iRepertoire HTBI primers to build TCR beta libraries. TCRdb reprocessed the multiplex PCR reads via MiXCR and lists one record per CDR3 protein. The sample has 400,000 to 500,000 distinct CDR3 sequences, about 15% seen once. Time point reported: newly diagnosed GD, antithyroid drugs for less than 3 months. Scientists built the TCR library using RNA that was extracted from PBMCs. Study-wide points: New patients shared 966 public clonotypes, fewer than the roughly 2,500 shared by persistent patients. Results may be inaccurate due to the small sample size.

This CDR3 region has 13 residues. Germline CDR1 SNHLY, CDR2 FYNNEI. Trimming removed 3 bases from V and 3 bases from J, with 9 bases in between. These same records also appear under a second study, on T cells in Graves' hyperthyroidism and ophthalmopathy.

The TCR was taken from a woman in her 40s with Graves disease. This chain joins TRBV2 and TRBJ2-7, with a tentative D call TRBD2 (5 bases). Sequencing was performed on peripheral blood mononuclear cells (PBMCs), taken at new diagnosis, from a patient treated with antithyroid drugs. The CDR3 sequence: CASSDLRGYEQYF. For the CDR3, the DNA is TGTGCCAGCAGTGACCTACGGGGCTACGAGCAGTACTTC.